The text below deals with one TCR beta chain. Its antigen remains unidentified. No base quality information exists; no much larger clone differs at one position. The entry originates in a study of blood T cell repertoires in COVID-19 (dated by TCRdb to 2020 to 2022). Broadly, across the study: Samples covering the acute and convalescent phases of COVID-19 were provided by collaborators in the United States, Italy and Spain. The prospective study material was composed of cDNA or gDNA derived from T cells, B-cell-depleted T cells, or PBMCs. The dataset comprised deeply sampled blood TCRbeta repertoires from subjects exposed to, actively infected with, or recovered from COVID-19. The repertoires were released in a freely available public database intended as a resource for research on the immune response to SARS-CoV-2. Samples came from the ongoing ImmuneRACE study (first 160 participants) plus 1,254 subjects from 6 global collaborators. Nearly every sample came with metadata listing a de-identified subject ID, COVID-19 status, age in years and sex. Where available, HLA class I and class II types were taken from metadata supplied by the sample provider and were not determined by assay-based typing.

Relative to germline, V is missing 1 base and J is missing 8 bases, with 6 bases of the junction outside any gene match. The CDR3 sequence holds 15 residues, the cysteine and phenylalanine included. Only the CDR3 DNA stays, 45 bases, in frame from base 1. For CDR1 and CDR2, the germline V gene lists KGHDR and SFDVKD. Summary of the overall study and its limitations: Clinical and demographic metadata were provided uncurated, with the amount varying by source and participant.

The immunoSEQ Assay, a bias-controlled multiplex PCR, was used to amplify TCRbeta CDR3 regions from genomic DNA. As for the authors' bioinformatics: The number of nucleated cells in each sample was estimated from the amplification of reference gene primers within the assay. To quantify the absolute abundance of each unique TCRbeta CDR3 rearrangement, sequence reads were collapsed and filtered. For each sample, productive Simpson clonality was calculated by taking the square root of Simpson's diversity index across productive rearrangements. TCRdb provides this immuneACCESS table in a form limited to in-frame rearrangements. Some clones are lacking; in checked studies, under half of them reflect an unresolved V gene, and why the rest are absent is not known. The V and J calls and clone size were taken over from that table, and D and trimming were inferred from the DNA. The sample table shows more than 25,000 clones, and about nine tenths are seen once. The ten largest clones represent roughly 5% of the sample.

Whole blood was collected in K2EDTA tubes by collaborating institutions according to the institutions' own protocols. For TCRbeta analysis, collaborator samples were shipped as frozen whole blood, as isolated PBMCs, or as DNA extracted from either sample type. The sample consisted of peripheral blood. The chain was built from TRBV24-1 and TRBJ2-1, with 8 junctional bases fitting TRBD1. The receptor comes from a man in his fifties or sixties with active COVID-19. CDR3 protein: CATSDLGQGVDEQFF. The DNA sequence is TGTGCCACCAGTGATTTAGGACAGGGTGTTGATGAGCAGTTCTTC.